This T cell receptor beta chain was sequenced during a study of graft-versus-host responses after intestinal transplantation. On the study more broadly: All recipients were transplanted with multivisceral, liver-intestinal, or isolated intestinal grafts. Findings of the study overall: When patients had graft-donor T cell macrochimerism, their allografts held high graft-versus-host to host-versus-graft clonal ratios. GvH clones detected in recipient marrow included some appearing first in ileum or blood.

As concerns this clone: What it binds is unknown.

The CDR3 has 15 residues. Looked up from germline, CDR1 is MDHEN and CDR2 is SYDVKM. Deletions cut 6 bases from V and 6 bases from J, with 15 bases between. Data came from immunoSEQ multiplex PCR; TCRdb stores just in-frame clones and leaves some out. The sample records about 100,000 clones, around 90% being singletons. J is TRBJ1-6 and V is TRBV28; D is possibly TRBD1 (6 bases). Material: PBMCs, obtained roughly 68 weeks after intestinal transplant. The sequence was collected from a human patient who received an intestinal transplant, so some T cells may come from the graft donor. The chain's CDR3 is CASSRSGAGNSPLHF. CDR3 nucleotides: TGTGCCAGCAGCCGCTCGGGGGCGGGTAATTCACCCCTCCACTTT.